This TCR beta chain stems from a study of blood T cell repertoires in COVID-19. CDR1 is LNHDA and CDR2 is SQIVND in the germline V gene (reference sequence). This CDR3 comprises 18 residues. V dropped 6 bases and J dropped 5; count of bases not matched to a gene: 16. The repertoire was sequenced with immunoSEQ multiplex PCR; TCRdb's copy has only in-frame clones and lacks some. The sample contains about 190,000 clones, approximately 85% of which appear only once. Sequencing input: PBMCs or T cells enriched from blood (not recorded which). The TCR sequence derives from a man aged 40-50 years with acute COVID-19. The rearrangement uses TRBV19 and TRBJ2-6; 7 positions match TRBD1. CDR3 nucleotide sequence: TGTGCCAGTAGCGCCAAGGGACAGCTTACCCTGAGGGCCAACGTCCTGACTTTC. Protein product: CASSAKGQLTLRANVLTF.